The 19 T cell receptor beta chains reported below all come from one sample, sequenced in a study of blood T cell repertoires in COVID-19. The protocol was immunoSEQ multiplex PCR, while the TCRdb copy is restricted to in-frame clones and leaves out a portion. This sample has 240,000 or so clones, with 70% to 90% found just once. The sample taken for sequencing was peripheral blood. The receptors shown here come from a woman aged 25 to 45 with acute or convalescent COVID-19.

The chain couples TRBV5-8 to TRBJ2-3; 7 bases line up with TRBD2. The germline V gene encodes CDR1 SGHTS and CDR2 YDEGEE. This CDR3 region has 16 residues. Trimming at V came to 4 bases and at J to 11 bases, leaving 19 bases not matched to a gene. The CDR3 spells CASSPGGSGYSVGQYF. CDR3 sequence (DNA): TGTGCCAGCAGCCCCGGGGGTAGCGGGTACTCGGTTGGGCAGTATTTT.

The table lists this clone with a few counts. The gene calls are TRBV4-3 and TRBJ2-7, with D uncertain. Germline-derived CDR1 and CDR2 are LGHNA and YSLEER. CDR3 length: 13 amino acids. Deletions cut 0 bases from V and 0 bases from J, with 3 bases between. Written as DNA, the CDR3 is TGCGCCAGCAGCCAAGACGTCTCCTACGAGCAGTACTTC. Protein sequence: CASSQDVSYEQYF.

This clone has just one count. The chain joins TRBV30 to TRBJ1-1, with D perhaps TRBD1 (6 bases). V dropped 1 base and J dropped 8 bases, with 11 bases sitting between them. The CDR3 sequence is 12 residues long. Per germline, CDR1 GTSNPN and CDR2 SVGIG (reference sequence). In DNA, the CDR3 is TGTGCCTGGAGTGCCAAGGGGGGGGAAGCTTTCTTT. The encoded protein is CAWSAKGGEAFF.

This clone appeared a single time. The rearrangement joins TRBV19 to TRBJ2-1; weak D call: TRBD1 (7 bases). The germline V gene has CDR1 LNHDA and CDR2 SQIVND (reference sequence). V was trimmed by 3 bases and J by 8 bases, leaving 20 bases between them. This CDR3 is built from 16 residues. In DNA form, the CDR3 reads TGTGCCAGTAGTATTCCTAATTCGGGCAGGGGGGATGAGCAGTTCTTC. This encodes CASSIPNSGRGDEQFF. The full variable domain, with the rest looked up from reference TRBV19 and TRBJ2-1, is DGGITQSPKYLFRKEGQNVTLSCEQNLNHDAMYWYRQDPGQGLRLIYYSQIVNDFQKGDIAEGYSVSREKKESFPLTVTSAQKNPTAFYLCASSIPNSGRGDEQFFGPGTRLTVL.

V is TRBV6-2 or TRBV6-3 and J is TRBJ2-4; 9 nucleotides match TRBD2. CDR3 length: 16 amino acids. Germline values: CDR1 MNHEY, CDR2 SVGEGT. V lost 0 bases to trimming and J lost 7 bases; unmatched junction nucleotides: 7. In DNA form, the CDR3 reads TGTGCCAGCAGTTACTCTCGGGCGGGAGGGCCGAACATTCAGTACTTC. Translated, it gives CASSYSRAGGPNIQYF.

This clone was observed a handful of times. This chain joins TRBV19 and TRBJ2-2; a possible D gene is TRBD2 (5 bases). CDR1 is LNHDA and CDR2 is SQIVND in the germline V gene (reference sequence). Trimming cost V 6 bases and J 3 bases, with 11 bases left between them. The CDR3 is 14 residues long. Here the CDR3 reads CASSILGHTGELFF. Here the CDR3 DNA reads TGTGCCAGTAGCATACTAGGTCACACCGGGGAGCTGTTTTTT.

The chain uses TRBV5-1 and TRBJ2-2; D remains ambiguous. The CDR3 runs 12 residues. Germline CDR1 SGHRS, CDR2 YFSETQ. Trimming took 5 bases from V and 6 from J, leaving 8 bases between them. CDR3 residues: CASRGQAGELFF. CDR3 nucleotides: TGCGCCAGCAGGGGTCAGGCCGGGGAGCTGTTTTTT.

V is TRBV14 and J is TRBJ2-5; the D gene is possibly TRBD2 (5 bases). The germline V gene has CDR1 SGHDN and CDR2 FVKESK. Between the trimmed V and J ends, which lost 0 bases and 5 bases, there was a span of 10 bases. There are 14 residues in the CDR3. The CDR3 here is CASSQDLRGETQYF. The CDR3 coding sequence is TGTGCCAGCAGCCAAGATCTTCGAGGGGAGACCCAGTACTTC.

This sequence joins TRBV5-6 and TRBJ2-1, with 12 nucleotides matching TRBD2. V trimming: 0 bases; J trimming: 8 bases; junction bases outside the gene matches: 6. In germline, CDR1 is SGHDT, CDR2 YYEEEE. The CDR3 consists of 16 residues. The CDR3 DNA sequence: TGTGCCAGCAGCTTGGGGCCTAGCGGGAGGGGCGATGAGCAGTTCTTC. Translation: CASSLGPSGRGDEQFF.

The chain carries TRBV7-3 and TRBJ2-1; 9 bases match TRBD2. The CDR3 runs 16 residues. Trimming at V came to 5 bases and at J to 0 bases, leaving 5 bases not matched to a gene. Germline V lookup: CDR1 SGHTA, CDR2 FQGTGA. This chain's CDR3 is CASSARLADSYNEQFF. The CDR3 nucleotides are TGTGCCAGCAGCGCCAGACTAGCGGACTCCTACAATGAGCAGTTCTTC.

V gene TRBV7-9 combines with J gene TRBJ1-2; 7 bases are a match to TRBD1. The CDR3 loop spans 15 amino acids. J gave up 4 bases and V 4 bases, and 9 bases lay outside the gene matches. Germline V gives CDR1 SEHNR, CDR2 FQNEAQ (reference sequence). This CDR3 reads CASSSYDRAGYGYTF. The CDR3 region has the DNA TGTGCCAGCAGCTCCTATGACAGGGCCGGCTATGGCTACACCTTC.

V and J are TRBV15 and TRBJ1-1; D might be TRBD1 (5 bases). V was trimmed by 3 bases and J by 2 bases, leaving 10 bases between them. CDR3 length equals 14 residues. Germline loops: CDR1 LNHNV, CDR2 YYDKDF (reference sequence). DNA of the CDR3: TGTGCCACCAGCAGTAAACAGGTAAACACTGAAGCTTTCTTT. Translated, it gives CATSSKQVNTEAFF.

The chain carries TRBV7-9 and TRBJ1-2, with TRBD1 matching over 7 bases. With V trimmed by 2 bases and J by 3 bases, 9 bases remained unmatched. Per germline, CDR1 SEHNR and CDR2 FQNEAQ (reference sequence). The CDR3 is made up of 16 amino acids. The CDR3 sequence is CASSLTKTGSDYGYTF. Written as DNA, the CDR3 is TGTGCCAGCAGCTTAACCAAGACAGGGAGTGACTATGGCTACACCTTC.

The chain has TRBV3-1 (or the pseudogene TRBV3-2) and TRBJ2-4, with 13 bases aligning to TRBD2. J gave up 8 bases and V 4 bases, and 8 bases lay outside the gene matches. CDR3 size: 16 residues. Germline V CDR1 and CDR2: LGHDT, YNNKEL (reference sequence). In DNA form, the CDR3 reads TGTGCCAGCAGCCTTCGGACTAGCGGGAGTAAGGACATTCAGTACTTC. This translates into CASSLRTSGSKDIQYF.

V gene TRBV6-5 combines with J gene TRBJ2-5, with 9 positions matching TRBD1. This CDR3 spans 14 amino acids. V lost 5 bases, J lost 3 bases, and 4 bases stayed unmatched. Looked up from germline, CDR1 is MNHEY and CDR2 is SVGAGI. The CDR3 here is CASSRRTGEETQYF. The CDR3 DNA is TGTGCCAGCAGTCGTAGGACAGGGGAAGAGACCCAGTACTTC.

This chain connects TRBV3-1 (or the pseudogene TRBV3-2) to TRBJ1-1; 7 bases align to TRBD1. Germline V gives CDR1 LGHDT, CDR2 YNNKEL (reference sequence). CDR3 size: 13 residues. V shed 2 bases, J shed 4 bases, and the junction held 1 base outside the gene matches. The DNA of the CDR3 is TGTGCCAGCAGCCAATACAGGGGCACTGAAGCTTTCTTT. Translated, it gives CASSQYRGTEAFF.

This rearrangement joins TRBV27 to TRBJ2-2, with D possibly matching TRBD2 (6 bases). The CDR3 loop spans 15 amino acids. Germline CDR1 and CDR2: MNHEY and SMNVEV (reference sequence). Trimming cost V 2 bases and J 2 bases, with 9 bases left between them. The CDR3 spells CASSLDTSNTGELFF. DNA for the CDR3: TGTGCCAGCAGTTTAGATACTAGCAACACCGGGGAGCTGTTTTTT.

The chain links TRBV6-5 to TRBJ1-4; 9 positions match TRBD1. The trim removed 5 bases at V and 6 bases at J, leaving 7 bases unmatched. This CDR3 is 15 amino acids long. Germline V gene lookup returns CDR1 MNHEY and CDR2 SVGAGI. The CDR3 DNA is TGTGCCAGCAGTCTTGTGACAGGGGGGGATGAAAAACTGTTTTTT. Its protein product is CASSLVTGGDEKLFF.

In DNA form, the CDR3 reads TGTGCCATCAGTGAGTCAGCGGGACCCGAGGTGAACGAGCAGTACTTC. It yields the protein CAISESAGPEVNEQYF. The chain uses TRBV10-3 and TRBJ2-7, with 7 bases identical to TRBD2. Germline lookup yields CDR1 ENHRY and CDR2 SYGVKD. The CDR3 is 16 amino acids. V was pared by 0 bases and J by 5 bases, with 10 bases of the junction left unmatched.